The 13 T cell receptor beta chains listed next were all sequenced from one sample in a study of cytomegalovirus exposure and HLA in healthy donors. Primers included in the PCR were 60 Vbeta and 13 Jbeta primers. Generated by immunoSEQ multiplex PCR, the TCRdb table keeps only in-frame clones and is missing some. The sample has fewer than 250,000 clones, around four fifths seen once. Material for sequencing was PBMCs. These TCRs come from a woman aged 45-65 years in good health and CMV-seropositive.

The gene calls are TRBV6-4 and TRBJ2-7; TRBD2 agrees at 8 bases. Germline-derived CDR1 and CDR2 are MRHNA and SNTAGT. V was pared by 5 bases and J by 0 bases, with 9 bases of the junction left unmatched. There are 16 residues in the CDR3. CDR3 nucleotides: TGTGCCAGCAGTTACGGGGGGGCGGGTAGCTCCTACGAGCAGTACTTC. It specifies CASSYGGAGSSYEQYF.

The chain joins TRBV7-9 to TRBJ2-1; D call uncertain. The CDR3 has 15 residues. V shed 4 bases and J shed 10 bases, with 20 bases lying between them. Germline loops: CDR1 SEHNR, CDR2 FQNEAQ (reference sequence). As DNA, the CDR3 is TGTGCCAGCAGCTATCCCGCCGCACTTTCGAGGGAGCAGTTCTTC. It yields the protein CASSYPAALSREQFF. The full variable domain, completed using reference TRBV7-9 and TRBJ2-1, is DTGVSQNPRHKITKRGQNVTFRCDPISEHNRLYWYRQTLGQGPEFLTYFQNEAQLEKSRLLSDRFSAERPKGSFSTLEIQRTEQGDSAMYLCASSYPAALSREQFFGPGTRLTVL.

J is TRBJ1-1 and V is TRBV19, with D unclear. Germline CDR1 LNHDA, CDR2 SQIVND (reference sequence). V lost 0 bases and J lost 4, with 15 bases in between. The CDR3 has 16 amino acids. The CDR3 is CASSIDRMVRSTEAFF. The CDR3 DNA reads as TGTGCCAGTAGTATAGATCGGATGGTTAGGAGCACTGAAGCTTTCTTT.

This chain joins TRBV6-5 and TRBJ2-7; TRBD1 agrees at 7 bases. The CDR3 is made up of 15 amino acids. CDR1 and CDR2 from the germline V gene are MNHEY and SVGAGI. The J segment lost 1 base and the V segment lost 5 bases, leaving 8 bases of the junction unmatched. CDR3 region: CASSADRVGSYEQYF. For the CDR3, the DNA is TGTGCCAGCAGTGCCGACAGGGTTGGGTCCTACGAGCAGTACTTC.

In its sample, this clone was seen a few times. V usage is TRBV4-1 and J usage is TRBJ1-4; TRBD1 agrees at 9 bases. CDR3 size: 15 residues. V lost 3 bases to trimming and J lost 8 bases; unmatched junction nucleotides: 7. CDR1 and CDR2 from the germline V gene are MGHRA and YSYEKL. CDR3 coding DNA: TGCGCCAGCAGCCAGGGACAGGGATCTGGGGAAAAACTGTTTTTT. Translating it yields CASSQGQGSGEKLFF.

The rearrangement uses TRBV19 and TRBJ1-5; D gene ambiguous. From germline, CDR1 is LNHDA and CDR2 SQIVND (reference sequence). This CDR3 has 13 amino acids. The V end was cut by 0 bases, the J end by 9 bases, with 9 bases between. For the CDR3, the DNA is TGTGCCAGTAGTATAGAGCTATCAGGGCCCCAGCATTTT. Its translation is CASSIELSGPQHF.

The chain carries TRBV19 and TRBJ1-2; D ambiguous. With 3 bases removed from V and 8 bases from J, the gap between germline ends came to 10 bases. This CDR3 is built from 12 residues. CDR1 and CDR2 from the germline V gene are LNHDA and SQIVND (reference sequence). The CDR3 loop is CASSIIGSGYTF. Here the CDR3 DNA reads TGTGCCAGTAGTATTATCGGGTCCGGCTACACCTTC.

As regards this clone: This same CDR3 is encoded by further DNA sequences in the sample. This chain links TRBV9 with TRBJ2-1; 8 positions match TRBD1. This CDR3 has 14 amino acids. Germline lookup yields CDR1 SGDLS and CDR2 YYNGEE. V lost 0 bases to trimming and J lost 9 bases; unmatched junction nucleotides: 5. CDR3 residues: CASSVAGGYSEQFF. The CDR3 DNA follows: TGTGCCAGCAGCGTAGCAGGGGGCTATAGTGAGCAGTTCTTC.

The chain has TRBV5-1 and TRBJ1-4, with 8 nucleotides matching TRBD1. CDR1 SGHRS and CDR2 YFSETQ come from the germline V gene. V dropped 3 bases and J dropped 4; count of bases not matched to a gene: 5. The CDR3 totals 15 residues. CDR3 region: CASSSDRELNEKLFF. CDR3 sequence (DNA): TGCGCCAGCAGCTCGGACAGGGAACTTAATGAAAAACTGTTTTTT. The variable domain in full, with the rest retrieved from reference TRBV5-1 and TRBJ1-4, is KAGVTQTPRYLIKTRGQQVTLSCSPISGHRSVSWYQQTPGQGLQFLFEYFSETQRNKGNFPGRFSGRQFSNSRSEMNVSTLELGDSALYLCASSSDRELNEKLFFGSGTQLSVL.

The chain links TRBV5-6 to TRBJ2-1, with D possibly matching TRBD1 (5 bases). Per germline, CDR1 SGHDT and CDR2 YYEEEE. V lost 1 base, J lost 9 bases, and 17 bases lay in between. This CDR3 comprises 15 residues. In DNA form, the CDR3 reads TGTGCCAGCAGCTTGAGAGTCCTCACAGGTGGTGAGCAGTTCTTC. This codes for CASSLRVLTGGEQFF. Supplemented by reference TRBV5-6 and TRBJ2-1, the full variable domain reads DAGVTQSPTHLIKTRGQQVTLRCSPKSGHDTVSWYQQALGQGPQFIFQYYEEEERQRGNFPDRFSGHQFPNYSSELNVNALLLGDSALYLCASSLRVLTGGEQFFGPGTRLTVL.

The chain uses TRBV5-1 and TRBJ1-2; D call uncertain. This CDR3 region has 13 residues. V lost 0 bases and J lost 4, with 7 bases in between. The germline CDR1 and CDR2 sequences are SGHRS and YFSETQ. DNA for the CDR3: TGCGCCAGCAGCTTGGGAGGCAGCTATGGCTACACCTTC. Translated, it gives CASSLGGSYGYTF.

This chain uses TRBV7-2 with TRBJ2-5, with D tentatively TRBD1 (5 bases). The assigned J gene may be wrong: the sequence end matches TRBJ2-7 better. The CDR3 spans 14 residues. The germline V gene encodes CDR1 SGHTA and CDR2 FQGNSA. The CDR3 DNA reads TGTGCCAGCAGCTCCCAGGGATCGTCCTACGAGCAGTACTTC. This sequence encodes CASSSQGSSYEQYF.

The rearrangement joins TRBV7-6 to TRBJ1-2; possible D gene TRBD1, 6 bases. With 7 bases removed from V and 4 bases from J, the gap between germline ends came to 25 bases. Germline assignment: CDR1 SGHVS and CDR2 FNYEAQ. This CDR3 has 17 amino acids. The CDR3 loop is CASTSTGGIRLGYGYTF. CDR3 nucleotide sequence: TGTGCCAGCACCTCGACGGGGGGCATCCGGCTTGGCTATGGCTACACCTTC. The full variable domain, rest sourced from reference TRBV7-6 and TRBJ1-2, is GAGVSQSPRYKVTKRGQDVALRCDPISGHVSLYWYRQALGQGPEFLTYFNYEAQQDKSGLPNDRFSAERPEGSISTLTIQRTEQRDSAMYRCASTSTGGIRLGYGYTFGSGTRLTVV.